Ten or more counts support the clone carrying this TCR beta chain. What it recognizes is unknown. Between the trimmed V and J ends, which lost 3 bases and 6 bases, there was a span of 21 bases. The CDR3 contains 16 residues. The germline CDR1 and CDR2 sequences are MGHDK and SYGVNS. These data belong to a study of regulatory T cells in long-lasting Graves disease. Study as a whole: The study enrolled newly diagnosed Graves' patients on antithyroid drugs under 3 months.

According to the study, TCR beta libraries were built with iRepertoire HTBI primers and CDR3-region Arm-PCR. TCRdb passed the multiplex PCR reads through MiXCR, listing each CDR3 protein once. Altogether some 500,000 distinct CDR3 sequences are present, less than 15% being singletons, with the ten largest covering roughly 9.7%. Findings of the study overall: Persistent disease was characterized by preferential usage of TRBV28, TRBJ1-2 and TRBJ2-5.

Time point of the sample: newly diagnosed GD, antithyroid drugs for less than 3 months. RNA extracted from PBMCs served as the sequencing template. This sample was also put to use in a study of T cells in Graves' hyperthyroidism and ophthalmopathy. As reported in that work: The HTBI primer set drove a first-round RT-PCR of the TCR CDR3. Stable hyperthyroidism was told apart from ophthalmopathy by a model built on 13 V-J features.

The chain carries TRBV25-1 and TRBJ2-7, with a weak D call TRBD1 (6 bases). The clonotype was recovered from a man aged 25 to 45 with Graves disease. The sequences come from peripheral blood mononuclear cells (PBMCs), collected at new diagnosis, from a patient treated with antithyroid drugs. CDR3 region: CASSDRGSLRTSEQYF. The CDR3 nucleotides are TGTGCCAGCAGTGACAGGGGCTCCCTCCGTACGTCCGAGCAGTACTTC.